This passage covers 27 T cell receptor beta chains from one sample sequenced in a study of T cell responses to AZD1222 COVID-19 vaccine. Generated by immunoSEQ multiplex PCR, the TCRdb table keeps only in-frame clones and is missing some. The sample contains under 200,000 clones, around 92% of which appear only once. Sequencing used peripheral blood, obtained 28 days after the second AZD1222 dose. The receptors stem from an adult who received the AZD1222 COVID-19 vaccine.

The rearrangement links TRBV6-5 to TRBJ1-5; 10 positions agree with TRBD1. The CDR3 contains 15 residues. CDR1 and CDR2 from the germline V gene are MNHEY and SVGAGI. The V gene end was trimmed by 6 bases and the J gene end by 7 bases; junction bases not matched to a gene: 9. CDR3 region: CASSISGQGSQPQHF. CDR3 DNA: TGTGCCAGCAGCATCTCGGGACAGGGGTCGCAGCCCCAGCATTTT.

This rearrangement joins TRBV4-1 to TRBJ1-1; TRBD1 aligns across 9 bases. The CDR3 loop spans 16 amino acids. V gave up 3 bases and J gave up 1 base; unmatched junction bases: 6. CDR1 and CDR2 from the germline V gene are MGHRA and YSYEKL. The DNA of the CDR3 is TGCGCCAGCAGCCAGGGGGGACAGGGCAGGAACACTGAAGCTTTCTTT. This sequence encodes CASSQGGQGRNTEAFF.

The chain joins TRBV19 to TRBJ2-3, with D tentatively TRBD1 or TRBD2 (7 bases each). This CDR3 comprises 15 residues. Deletions cut 9 bases from V and 1 base from J, with 17 bases between. Germline V gives CDR1 LNHDA, CDR2 SQIVND (reference sequence). The CDR3 is CASNQAGGGTDTQYF. CDR3 bases: TGTGCCAGCAATCAAGCAGGGGGGGGCACAGATACGCAGTATTTT. The full variable domain, with the rest looked up from reference TRBV19 and TRBJ2-3, is DGGITQSPKYLFRKEGQNVTLSCEQNLNHDAMYWYRQDPGQGLRLIYYSQIVNDFQKGDIAEGYSVSREKKESFPLTVTSAQKNPTAFYLCASNQAGGGTDTQYFGPGTRLTVL.

V usage is TRBV6-5 and J usage is TRBJ2-1; TRBD2 matches at 7 bases. V lost 5 bases, J lost 9 bases, and 10 bases stayed unmatched. The CDR3 has 14 amino acids. The V gene's germline CDR1 is MNHEY and CDR2 SVGAGI. CDR3 nucleotide sequence: TGTGCCAGCAGTCCCCAGGCCCTAGCGGCTGAGCAGTTCTTC. It encodes CASSPQALAAEQFF.

This chain links TRBV7-2 with TRBJ2-1, with D maybe TRBD1 (5 bases). CDR1 is SGHTA and CDR2 is FQGNSA in the germline V gene. Trimming pared 6 bases from V and 10 bases from J, leaving 16 bases between. The CDR3 extends over 13 amino acids. The CDR3 loop reads CASRSQGFGEQFF. The CDR3 DNA reads as TGTGCCAGCAGATCCCAGGGTTTTGGGGAGCAGTTCTTC.

The V and J genes are TRBV11-2 and TRBJ1-2; unclear D gene. From germline, CDR1 is SGHAT and CDR2 FQNNGV. V shed 5 bases and J shed 2 bases, with 6 bases lying between them. CDR3 length equals 12 residues. CDR3 nucleotides: TGTGCCAGCAGCCCCCCAAACTATGGCTACACCTTC. It translates to CASSPPNYGYTF.

This sequence joins TRBV20-1 and TRBJ1-2; no clear D. The CDR3 contains 11 residues. CDR1 and CDR2 from the germline V gene are DFQATT and SNEGSKA (reference sequence). Trimming left V 2 bases short and J 8 bases short, with 9 bases between. CDR3 protein: CSARSQRGYTF. The DNA for the CDR3 is TGCAGTGCTAGAAGCCAGCGAGGCTACACCTTC.

The V and J genes are TRBV12-5 and TRBJ1-1; tentative D call: TRBD1 (6 bases). CDR3 size: 15 residues. V lost 1 base, J lost 1 base, and 10 bases lay in between. Germline V gene lookup returns CDR1 LGHNT and CDR2 FRNRAP. CDR3 loop: CASGLGGAGNTEAFF. The CDR3 DNA is TGTGCTAGTGGTTTGGGGGGGGCTGGGAACACTGAAGCTTTCTTT. Full variable domain (outside the CDR3, taken from reference TRBV12-5 and TRBJ1-1): DARVTQTPRHKVTEMGQEVTMRCQPILGHNTVFWYRQTMMQGLELLAYFRNRAPLDDSGMPKDRFSAEMPDATLATLKIQPSEPRDSAVYFCASGLGGAGNTEAFFGQGTRLTVV.

The chain combines TRBV7-9 with TRBJ2-1; D is possibly TRBD1 (5 bases). V lost 2 bases to trimming and J lost 1 base, with 9 bases between them. Germline CDR1 and CDR2: SEHNR and FQNEAQ (reference sequence). The CDR3 runs 15 residues. The CDR3 coding sequence is TGTGCCAGCAGCTTATTAAGGGGTTCCTACAATGAGCAGTTCTTC. It encodes CASSLLRGSYNEQFF.

This clone was seen a handful of times. This sequence joins TRBV28 and TRBJ1-2; weak D call: TRBD1 (6 bases). The CDR3 is made up of 13 amino acids. V shed 9 bases and J shed 5 bases, with 16 bases lying between them. CDR1 and CDR2 from the germline V gene are MDHEN and SYDVKM. The CDR3 protein is CASNRGGRYGYTF. CDR3 nucleotides: TGTGCCAGTAATAGAGGGGGTCGATATGGCTACACCTTC.

Note on this clone: The sample contains more than one DNA sequence encoding this CDR3. The gene calls are TRBV6-5 and TRBJ1-5; unclear D gene. Trimming removed 3 bases from V and 0 bases from J, with 3 bases in between. This CDR3 spans 13 amino acids. Germline CDR1 and CDR2: MNHEY and SVGAGI. This CDR3 is CASSYNSNQPQHF. The CDR3, as DNA: TGTGCCAGCAGTTATAATAGCAATCAGCCCCAGCATTTT.

This clone occurred once. This chain links TRBV21-1 with TRBJ2-1. TRBV21-1 is a listed pseudogene. The CDR3 spans 14 residues. CDR3 sequence (DNA): TGTGCCAGCAGCAGGCAGGAGACCTACAATGAGCAGTTCTTC. It translates to CASSRQETYNEQFF.

This sequence joins TRBV19 and TRBJ1-5; D is unresolved. The CDR3 has 17 amino acids. V shed 5 bases and J shed 6 bases, with 23 bases lying between them. CDR1 is LNHDA and CDR2 is SQIVND in the germline V gene (reference sequence). CDR3 region: CASSSGEGVGRAQPQHF. Here the CDR3 DNA reads TGTGCCAGTAGTTCCGGCGAGGGTGTGGGAAGGGCTCAGCCCCAGCATTTT.

In the case of this clone: A junction end diverges from the germline sequence, so it may reflect a read error. The V call is TRBV2, the J call TRBJ2-2; unclear D gene. The V gene's germline CDR1 is SNHLY and CDR2 FYNNEI. There are 15 residues in the CDR3. The CDR3 DNA reads as TGTGCCAGCCGTGACCGACTCACCTACACCGGGGAGCTGTTTTTT. Residues: CASRDRLTYTGELFF.

The chain combines TRBV30 with TRBJ1-4, with D unclear. With 0 bases removed from V and 7 bases from J, the gap between germline ends came to 9 bases. Germline-derived CDR1 and CDR2 are GTSNPN and SVGIG (reference sequence). CDR3 size: 13 residues. The CDR3 spells CAWSVGFSEKLFF. The CDR3 DNA reads as TGTGCCTGGAGTGTGGGGTTTAGTGAAAAACTGTTTTTT.

J is TRBJ2-2 and V is TRBV7-9; D is unclear. The CDR3 is made up of 15 amino acids. Germline values: CDR1 SEHNR, CDR2 FQNEAQ (reference sequence). V lost 8 bases to trimming and J lost 1 base, with 14 bases between them. DNA of the CDR3: TGTGCCAGCTCACCTTTGGGGTTGAACACCGGGGAGCTGTTTTTT. Amino acids: CASSPLGLNTGELFF.

V is TRBV6-2 or TRBV6-3 and J is TRBJ1-5, with 10 bases fitting TRBD1. V lost 4 bases, J lost 7 bases, and 10 bases stayed unmatched. Germline CDR1 reads MNHEY; CDR2 reads SVGEGT. This CDR3 has 16 residues. CDR3 amino acids: CASSFVTGGVDQPQHF. The CDR3 DNA follows: TGTGCCAGCAGTTTCGTGACAGGGGGCGTTGACCAGCCCCAGCATTTT.

The rearrangement uses TRBV4-1 and TRBJ1-1; the match to TRBD1 covers 7 bases. The germline V gene has CDR1 MGHRA and CDR2 YSYEKL. With V trimmed by 0 bases and J by 0 bases, 7 bases remained unmatched. The CDR3 extends over 17 amino acids. CDR3 sequence (DNA): TGCGCCAGCAGCCAAGATTTCGGACAGGTCGTGAACACTGAAGCTTTCTTT. It translates to CASSQDFGQVVNTEAFF.

The V call is TRBV4-2, the J call TRBJ2-5, with TRBD2 matching 15 bases. The junction had 6 bases not matched to a gene; V was cut back by 0 bases and J by 4 bases. The CDR3 spans 18 residues. Germline CDR1 is LGHNA and CDR2 is YNFKEQ. CDR3: CASSQDYGLAGGLETQYF. Here the CDR3 DNA reads TGTGCCAGCAGCCAAGATTATGGACTAGCGGGGGGGCTAGAGACCCAGTACTTC.

The genes are TRBV10-3 and TRBJ2-2; 12 bases are shared with TRBD1. V trimming: 8 bases; J trimming: 4 bases; junction bases outside the gene matches: 8. Germline loops: CDR1 ENHRY, CDR2 SYGVKD. The CDR3 extends over 16 amino acids. The CDR3 sequence: CAIPRDRGRSTGELFF. CDR3 DNA: TGTGCCATCCCCCGGGACAGGGGGCGAAGCACCGGGGAGCTGTTTTTT.

The genes are TRBV6-5 and TRBJ1-1; 8 bases are shared with TRBD1. This CDR3 region has 14 residues. Per the germline V gene, CDR1 is MNHEY and CDR2 is SVGAGI. V was clipped by 8 bases and J by 6 bases; unmatched bases: 11. CDR3 amino acids: CASAGQGRSAEAFF. The CDR3 region has the DNA TGTGCCAGCGCCGGACAGGGACGGAGTGCTGAAGCTTTCTTT.

The gene calls are TRBV2 and TRBJ2-3, with TRBD2 matching over 8 bases. The CDR3 covers 16 residues. The trim removed 6 bases at V and 3 bases at J, leaving 11 bases unmatched. Germline V gene lookup returns CDR1 SNHLY and CDR2 FYNNEI. DNA for the CDR3: TGTGCCAGCAGGAAGGGGAGCGGGAGCCCGACAGATACGCAGTATTTT. Translated, it gives CASRKGSGSPTDTQYF.

The count of this clone is one. This chain connects TRBV27 to TRBJ2-2, with TRBD1 matching over 10 bases. The CDR3 loop spans 17 amino acids. Trimming cost V 10 bases and J 4 bases; bases outside gene matches: 15. CDR1 is MNHEY and CDR2 is SMNVEV in the germline V gene (reference sequence). The DNA for the CDR3 is TGTGCCACCAGAATACAAGACAGGGGGCATGGCACCGGGGAGCTGTTTTTT. It specifies CATRIQDRGHGTGELFF.

The chain combines TRBV5-4 with TRBJ1-4; perhaps TRBD1 as D (5 bases). V shed 4 bases and J shed 5 bases, with 9 bases lying between them. The CDR3 consists of 13 residues. Germline lookup yields CDR1 SGHNT and CDR2 YYREEE (reference sequence). The CDR3 sequence: CASSVRGNEKLFF. CDR3 DNA: TGTGCCAGCAGCGTGAGGGGAAATGAAAAACTGTTTTTT.

The V and J genes are TRBV4-1 and TRBJ2-3; TRBD1 is a possible D gene (5 bases). The germline V and J ends were trimmed by 4 bases and 5 bases, with 19 bases remaining between them. The CDR3 loop spans 16 amino acids. CDR1 is MGHRA, CDR2 YSYEKL, per germline. The CDR3 loop is CASSRRGQGAEDTQYF. CDR3 nucleotide sequence: TGCGCCAGCAGCCGCCGAGGACAAGGGGCTGAAGATACGCAGTATTTT.

This clone came up a few times. CDR3 DNA sequence: TGCAGCGCCCGGGAAGGGAAGAACACCGGGGAGCTGTTTTTT. The encoded protein is CSAREGKNTGELFF. J is TRBJ2-2 and V is TRBV29-1, with D maybe TRBD2 (5 bases). Per the germline V gene, CDR1 is SQVTM and CDR2 is ANQGSEA. Trimming removed 7 bases from V and 1 base from J, with 13 bases in between. This CDR3 comprises 14 residues.

CDR3 sequence (DNA): TGTGCCAGCAGTTTGGGACAGGGTGGCTTGAGCGGCTACACCTTC. It yields the protein CASSLGQGGLSGYTF. The chain joins TRBV6-6 to TRBJ1-2, with TRBD1 matching over 9 bases. Germline V gene sequence: CDR1 MNHNY, CDR2 SVGAGI (reference sequence). V gave up 4 bases and J gave up 8 bases; unmatched junction bases: 11. This CDR3 has 15 residues.